This T cell receptor (beta chain) appears in the sequencing data of a study of T cells in localized non-small cell lung cancer. Overall study findings and caveats: Because sequencing included only one region (of the tumor), heterogeneity remains possible. Overall survival was longer when the density of T cells in the blood was higher. Turning up in adjacent lung were a median around 60 of the top 100 tumor clones.

Per the germline V gene, CDR1 is SGHVS and CDR2 is FNYEAQ. This CDR3 comprises 16 residues. The V and J ends lost 0 bases and 7 bases, in that order; junction bases with no gene match: 7. On this clone: The antigen remains undetermined.

Profiling relied on immunoSEQ multiplex PCR, and the TCRdb table lists in-frame clones only, not all of them. This sample has approximately 8,000 clones, with around 87% found just once. The source is a male donor aged 60 or over with stage III lung adenocarcinoma. The sequences come from peripheral blood, collected before any cancer treatment. This chain connects TRBV7-6 to TRBJ2-1, with TRBD2 identical over 9 bases. CDR3 loop: CASSLAGAGGRNEQFF. Here the CDR3 DNA reads TGTGCCAGCAGCTTAGCGGGAGCGGGGGGAAGGAATGAGCAGTTCTTC.